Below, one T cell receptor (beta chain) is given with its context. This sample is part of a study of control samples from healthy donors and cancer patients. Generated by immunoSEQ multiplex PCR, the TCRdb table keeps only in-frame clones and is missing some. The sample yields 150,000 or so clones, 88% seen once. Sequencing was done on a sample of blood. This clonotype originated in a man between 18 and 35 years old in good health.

The CDR3 nucleotides are TGTGCCAGCAGCGTAGGTCTTAGCGGGGGGGCCCCCGGGGAGCTGTTTTTT. This codes for CASSVGLSGGAPGELFF. V usage is TRBV9 and J usage is TRBJ2-2; 11 bases line up with TRBD2. Germline V gene lookup returns CDR1 SGDLS and CDR2 YYNGEE. This CDR3 comprises 17 residues. Trimming removed 0 bases from V and 6 bases from J; junction bases left unmatched: 7.